The clone carrying this T cell receptor (beta chain) was seen at least ten times. Its antigen is currently unknown. The data belong to a study of Graves' ophthalmopathy and Graves' hyperthyroidism. For repertoire sequencing, the TCR beta CDR3 regions were amplified from RNA transcripts. The library came from an HTBI-primed first-round RT-PCR and a second-round multiplex PCR. TCRdb recomputed calls from the multiplex PCR reads with MiXCR, one row per CDR3 protein. The sample shows hundreds of thousands of distinct CDR3 sequences, under 25% of them seen only once. General observations from the study: Among expanded thyroid clonotypes above 0.001 frequency, most also occurred in blood.

Germline CDR1 is SQVTM and CDR2 is ANQGSEA. The V segment lost 2 bases and the J segment 1 base; nucleotides outside the gene matches: 3. This CDR3 spans 14 amino acids. Fresh peripheral blood, roughly 10 ml, was the PBMC source. The sample taken for sequencing was peripheral blood. This TCR came from a woman younger than 35 with stable Graves' hyperthyroidism. The gene calls are TRBV29-1 and TRBJ1-1; 8 bases are a match to TRBD1. Here the CDR3 DNA reads TGCAGCGTTGAATCTGACAGGGGGAACACTGAAGCTTTCTTT. This encodes CSVESDRGNTEAFF.